This T cell receptor beta chain is drawn from a study of blood T cell repertoires in COVID-19. At the level of the study: Samples of COVID-19 (acute and convalescent) were obtained from the United States, Italy and Spain.

V was pared by 3 bases and J by 2 bases, with 1 base of the junction left unmatched. The CDR3 spans 15 residues. Germline V CDR1 and CDR2: SEHNR, FQNEAQ (reference sequence). Per the study methods: Quantification of nucleated cells was approximated via reference gene primer amplification. Assay: immunoSEQ multiplex PCR; the TCRdb copy retains only in-frame clones and omits some. V and J calls and clone size are those listed in that table; D and trimming were worked out from the DNA. Of fewer than 250,000 clones listed, 90% to 95% are singletons. Seattle's enrolled individuals joined amid active infection and were then monitored longitudinally.

Sequenced input: peripheral blood. This TCR derives from a man between 60 and 75 years old with COVID-19, enrolled during active disease. The chain combines TRBV7-9 with TRBJ2-1; 10 nucleotides align to TRBD1. CDR3 in amino acids: CASSFGTGAYNEQFF. CDR3 bases: TGTGCCAGCAGCTTTGGGACAGGGGCCTACAATGAGCAGTTCTTC.